Described below is a single T cell receptor (beta chain) sequence and its context. It has no known antigen specificity. Per-nucleotide qualities are absent, and no much larger clonotype sits a single base away. The sample belongs to a study of cytomegalovirus exposure and HLA in healthy donors listed by TCRdb under 2017. Regarding the research as a whole: In an earlier analysis of 550 to 750 of the donors, less than 350 Gb of sequence data and 100 million or so unique TCR beta sequences from roughly 190 million T cells were reported. The number of donors typed differed by locus, with about 629-630 for A, B, C, DRB1 and DQB1, around 500 for DQA1, approximately 570 for DPA1, and approximately 470 for DPB1. The study was designed to test whether signatures of past pathogen exposure could be identified by cataloging public T cell receptors. In a later analysis, previously published TCR beta repertoires from several hundred donors were re-analyzed and high-resolution HLA genotyping was added so that TCR occurrence patterns could be studied. Because of strong linkage in the cohort, roughly five DR-DQ haplotypes were treated as single units for association and clustering. Donor age, sex, ethnicity and CMV serostatus were collected together with the repertoire data. Both class I and class II loci were covered by HLA typing, at four-digit resolution. Every repertoire in the discovery cohort had been generated on one and the same sequencing platform. To predict cytomegalovirus infection status, the study combined high-throughput TCR immunosequencing, statistical association of individual TCRs with disease status, and machine learning. Of the roughly 420 genotyped donors, approximately 81% were placed in the genetic ancestry cluster associated with self-reported Caucasian donors. An earlier analysis of 500 to 750 of the donors applied high-throughput TCR beta sequencing to assess whether each TCR beta V gene segment acted as functional or pseudogenic. In the later analysis, no new phenotypic data were used to find candidate immune exposures; instead, reliance was placed on TCR beta sequences and their occurrence across donors. The T cell repertoires of 550 to 850 subjects were profiled by immunosequencing and related to cytomegalovirus serostatus. Across around 400 genotyped donors of the cohort, an average of about 200,000 unique TCR beta nucleotide sequences per donor were sequenced, and around 20% of those sequences were non-productive. Along with the 666-subject first cohort, a separate validation cohort of around 110 different subjects was used. An early release covering just under 650 HLA-typed donors comprised 300 to 350 gigabases of sequencing data and roughly 86 million unique TCR sequences. Genome-wide SNP genotypes for about 65% of the 666 donors were used in a later genetic analysis, which treated that subset as a discovery cohort.

Library construction relied on the immunoSEQ multiplex PCR assay. The multiplex PCR relied on a mix of 60 forward primers for TCR Vbeta segments and 13 reverse primers for TCR Jbeta segments. A multiplex PCR assay on genomic DNA amplified the CDR3 region of rearranged TCR beta genes. The amplified TCR beta libraries were sequenced on the Illumina HiSeq System as 87-base-pair reads. Per the original workflow: Across the 500 to 700 repertoires, a later analysis counted 75 million to 90 million unique TCR beta chains, roughly 11 million of which were shared by at least two donors. A nearest-neighbor algorithm error-corrected the raw reads and collapsed the reads into unique sequences, merging closely related sequences to remove PCR and sequencing errors. CDR3 sequences were aligned to IMGT reference sequences to assign V, D and J gene segments. For a sequence to be retained, at least a six-nucleotide match to both a V gene segment and a J gene segment was required. A rearrangement was called productive if the CDR3 had no stop codons and remained in frame with V and J, and every other rearrangement was called non-productive. CDR3 was defined by IMGT convention, running from the second conserved V-encoded cysteine to the conserved J-encoded phenylalanine. The earlier analysis of 587 of the donors excluded any sequence lacking an unambiguous match to a single V gene segment. An earlier analysis of a few hundred of the donors called V segments functional above 56.7% productive rearrangements and segregating when the between-donor standard deviation exceeded 5%. A statistical classification framework was developed to diagnose cytomegalovirus status using the catalog of TCR beta chain sequences. In a later analysis, V and J genes were assigned by comparing TCR nucleotide sequences against IMGT/GENE-DB human TR gene sequences. A later analysis assigned CDR3 sequences and most-parsimonious VDJ recombination scenarios with the TCRdist pipeline. In a later analysis, every TCR beta chain was defined by the combination of its CDR3 amino acid sequence and its V-gene family, and reads without a unique V-gene family were dropped. A later analysis removed 592 highly shared, low-generation-probability nucleotide sequences to deal with suspected cross-contamination and a sequencing artifact. A later analysis calculated a clonal expansion index for each public chain from normalized within-repertoire ranks of inferred template counts. Generation probabilities in a later analysis came from a VDJ recombination model fitted to out-of-frame rearrangements, and those results were checked against IGoR. In a later analysis, TCR-TCR, TCR-HLA and TCR-CMV co-occurrence was scored with hypergeometric tests, and a repertoire-size bias correction was applied to TCR pairs. In a later analysis, false discovery rates were estimated by permuting HLA or CMV assignments 20 times. In a later analysis, co-occurring TCRs were grouped with DBSCAN, and TCRdist sequence similarity was added when clustering was performed within HLA-allele-positive subsets. Co-occurrence clustering excluded repertoires with fewer than 30,000 or more than 120,000 public chains, plus five with anomalous nucleotide sharing. Entries here come from immuneACCESS through TCRdb and include only in-frame sequences with V and J called. Some clones fail to appear in such tables; in the studies checked, an unresolved V gene covers under half of the shortfall, and the cause of the remainder is unknown. For V, J and clone size, that table is used; D and trimming come from the DNA. In all, the sample holds approximately 110,000 clones, and about 83% of those were seen once. Of the sample, around 5% falls within the top ten clones.

In total, roughly 710 healthy bone marrow donors made up the cohort. At the time of sampling, every cohort member was nominally healthy, though immune exposures that went unrecorded were likely present. The donor was CMV seropositive and was included in the group of 270 or so seropositive cohort members. Each donor provided a peripheral blood sample, and peripheral blood mononuclear cells were used for TCR beta sequencing. Genomic DNA extraction from the blood cell samples was performed with the Qiagen DNeasy Blood Extraction Kit. The investigation overall reported the following: A later genetic analysis associated a missense DCLRE1C variant with V-gene and J-gene trimming of TCR beta chains, and an independent cohort replicated the association. When HLA alleles, especially DR and DQ, strongly co-occurred, TCR associations were difficult to assign to individual alleles. HLA typing was unavailable for some donors at each locus, so association tests used only the typed subset. The study listed approximately 160 TCR beta chains as associated with cytomegalovirus. Correlated functional status among segregating V segments might be attributable to linkage disequilibrium, but an unknown experimental factor could not be ruled out. Because counts were too low, some 17 rarely observed V segments, including chromosome 9 orphons, were left out of the earlier analysis of several hundred of the donors. In this cohort, only TCR beta chains were sequenced, and detectable features were limited by the absence of alpha or paired-chain data. Because the 87-base-pair reads could not distinguish some IMGT-functional V segments, including TRBV6-2 and TRBV6-3, those segments were excluded. CMV serostatus was the only immune exposure information available for the cohort. A later analysis associated 16,951 TCR beta sequences with specific HLA alleles at a false discovery rate of 0.05. A later analysis found that HLA-associated TCR beta chains were more clonally expanded and had lower generation probabilities than equally common non-associated chains. In an earlier analysis of approximately 600 of the donors, most TCR beta V segments were observed in productive rearrangements about 87% or about 30% of the time, broadly matching IMGT annotations. The authors suggested that the approach could potentially be extended to other disease states and immunological phenotypes. While some public TCRs were present in many individuals, most TCR sequences turned up only very rarely across donors. A later genetic analysis reported fewer N-insertions in productive TCRs among donors in an Asian-associated ancestry cluster than the roughly 620-donor mean. A further reported finding was that TCR beta sequences accurately predicted the HLA-A and HLA-B alleles for most subjects in the first cohort. In a later analysis, the rate of TCR association differed among HLA loci, with DRB1 alleles having the most associated TCRs and HLA-C alleles having the fewest. The classifier was reported to diagnose cytomegalovirus status with high specificity and sensitivity in both the original and validation cohorts. In a later analysis, several top co-occurrence clusters were reported to appear linked to parvovirus B19, influenza, CMV and Epstein-Barr virus. A later analysis found that most CMV-associated TCR beta chains appeared HLA-restricted, with HLA associations seemingly driven largely by CMV exposure. The sequencing pipeline was judged likely to have produced a cluster of highly shared sequence variants as a technical artifact. Three of the identified cytomegalovirus-associated TCR beta chains were confirmed in vitro to be specific for cytomegalovirus antigens. The presence/absence analyses assumed that sequencing depth was roughly uniform across donors, and that assumption may not be true.

V is clipped by 6 bases and J by 1 base, and the sequence between their germline boundaries is 10 bases long. Including the terminal cysteine and phenylalanine, the CDR3 comprises 14 residues. The read is trimmed to its CDR3 DNA, 42 bases read in frame from base 1. The germline V gene provides CDR1 MNHNS and CDR2 SASEGT. This sequence uses TRBV6-1 and TRBJ2-1, with a weak D call of TRBD1 (6 bases match). Sequenced: PBMCs. The sequence was collected from a female donor in good health and CMV-seropositive. This receptor carries the CDR3 CASRPGQSYNEQFF. The bases read TGTGCCAGCAGGCCGGGACAATCCTACAATGAGCAGTTCTTC.